A selection of T cell receptor beta chains follows, all from one sample in a study of shared clonotypes between healthy human individuals. The repertoire was sequenced with immunoSEQ multiplex PCR; TCRdb's copy has only in-frame clones and lacks some. The sample consists of roughly 2.5 million clones, approximately 94% of them appearing once. The specimen sequenced was naive CD4+ T cells sorted from blood. Receptors were obtained from a man younger than 30 in good health. CDR3s include the opening cysteine and the closing phenylalanine or tryptophan. Each record gives: clone size, CDR3 length, J gene, D gene, V gene, CDR3 DNA, CDR3 protein. The D gene is left open where the match is weak. Clone size appears in some rows only: once, few, many, or a class for an expanded clone.

. 14 TRBJ2-5 TRBD1 TRBV15 TGTGCCACCAGCGGGGACAGGGTAAGAGAGACCCAGTACTTC CATSGDRVRETQYF
. 12 TRBJ2-7 . TRBV6-5 TGTGCCAGCAGTACCCAGTGGGGGGAGCAGTACTTC CASSTQWGEQYF
. 15 TRBJ1-1 . TRBV11-2 TGTGCCAGCAGCTTAGTCGGGGCGGTTAGCACTGAAGCTTTCTTT CASSLVGAVSTEAFF
. 15 TRBJ1-6 TRBD1 TRBV5-4 TGTGCCAGCAGCCCCGGGACAGGGCGAGGGTCACCCCTCCACTTT CASSPGTGRGSPLHF
. 13 TRBJ1-2 . TRBV28 TGTGCCAGCAGTTTACTAGCAGGGATTGGCTACACCTTC CASSLLAGIGYTF
. 16 TRBJ1-1 . TRBV27 TGTGCCAGCAGTCGAACTCGGACAGCCCAGAACACTGAAGCTTTCTTT CASSRTRTAQNTEAFF
few 14 TRBJ1-3 . TRBV11-2 TGTGCCAGCAGCTTTGCAGGGCCTGGAAACACCATATATTTT CASSFAGPGNTIYF
once 15 TRBJ2-3 . TRBV7-2 TGTGCCAGCAGCTTGTTGTGGACTTCTAGGGATACGCAGTATTTT CASSLLWTSRDTQYF
. 14 TRBJ1-1 TRBD1 TRBV25-1 TGTGCCAGCAGTAAGGGGGCGAGGAACACTGAAGCTTTCTTT CASSKGARNTEAFF
. 13 TRBJ1-4 . TRBV7-2 TGTGCCAGCAGCGTGGGAGTCAACGAAAAACTGTTTTTT CASSVGVNEKLFF
. 14 TRBJ2-4 . TRBV10-3 TGTGCCATCAGGGAGGGCTTGAACCGAAACATTCAGTACTTC CAIREGLNRNIQYF
. 11 TRBJ1-2 . TRBV20-1 TGCAGTGCCCCAGGGGCAGCTGGCTACACCTTC CSAPGAAGYTF
. 16 TRBJ2-3 . TRBV19 TGTGCCAGTAGTATCGAAGCAGGGCGGCGCACAGATACGCAGTATTTT CASSIEAGRRTDTQYF
. 13 TRBJ2-7 . TRBV28 TGTGCCAGCAGGAGGGACGGTCCCTACGAGCAGTACTTC CASRRDGPYEQYF
. 15 TRBJ1-4 . TRBV6-1 TGTGCCAGCAGTTCCCCGACAGAGGGAAATGAAAAACTGTTTTTT CASSSPTEGNEKLFF
few 12 TRBJ1-1 . TRBV5-1 TGCGCCAGCAGCTTTAAGGGGCCTGAAGCTTTCTTT CASSFKGPEAFF
. 13 TRBJ2-6 . TRBV30 TGTGCCTGGAGCGACTCTGGGGCCAACGTCCTGACTTTC CAWSDSGANVLTF
. 13 TRBJ2-2 . TRBV15 TGTGCCACCAGCAGATACAACACCGGGGAGCTGTTTTTT CATSRYNTGELFF
. 18 TRBJ2-5 TRBD1 TRBV6-1 TGTGCCAGCAGTGTCATCTTCCCGGGACAGGGTCTGAGGGAGACCCAGTACTTC CASSVIFPGQGLRETQYF
. 15 TRBJ2-7 TRBD1 TRBV6-1 TGTGCCAGCAGTGGACAGGGGGCAGGGGACTACGAGCAGTACTTC CASSGQGAGDYEQYF
. 15 TRBJ1-1 TRBD1 TRBV5-6 TGTGCCAGCAGCTTAGGGACAGGGGCGGACACTGAAGCTTTCTTT CASSLGTGADTEAFF
. 13 TRBJ1-2 . TRBV5-1 TGCGCCAGCAGCTTCGCAATCGACTATGGCTACACCTTC CASSFAIDYGYTF
. 14 TRBJ2-3 . TRBV9 TGTGCCAGCAGCGTCCAAGGGGATACAGATACGCAGTATTTT CASSVQGDTDTQYF
. 14 TRBJ1-5 . TRBV14 TGTGCCAGCAGCCAAGCCGGGAGCAATCAGCCCCAGCATTTT CASSQAGSNQPQHF
. 14 TRBJ2-5 TRBD2 TRBV28 TGTGCCAGCAGTCCCCCGGGAGGCCAAGAGACCCAGTACTTC CASSPPGGQETQYF
. 12 TRBJ1-2 . TRBV2 TGTGCCAGCAGTGAAGGGGTTGATGGCTACACCTTC CASSEGVDGYTF
. 16 TRBJ1-1 . TRBV5-5 TGTGCCAGCAGCCGCGGGCAGGGGTTGATAGACACTGAAGCTTTCTTT CASSRGQGLIDTEAFF
. 13 TRBJ1-1 . TRBV30 TGTGCCTGGAGTGTAAGGGGCCCTGCCTCAGCTTTCTTT CAWSVRGPASAFF
. 15 TRBJ2-2 . TRBV9 TGTGCCAGCAGCCCTGGGCTGTACGGCACCGGGGAGCTGTTTTTT CASSPGLYGTGELFF
. 14 TRBJ1-3 . TRBV11-2 TGTGCCAGCAGCCCGGACGGCTCTGGAAACACCATATATTTT CASSPDGSGNTIYF
. 14 TRBJ2-7 . TRBV15 TGTGCCACCAGCAGAGTCCGAGAAGGCGGCGAGCAGTACTTC CATSRVREGGEQYF
. 14 TRBJ2-5 . TRBV18 TGTGCCAGCTCACTACTACTAGCCGCGGAGACCCAGTACTTC CASSLLLAAETQYF
. 13 TRBJ1-6 TRBD1 TRBV27 TGTGCCAGCAGGTGGACAGGGAATTCACCCCTCCACTTT CASRWTGNSPLHF
. 14 TRBJ2-7 TRBD1 TRBV7-2 TGTGCCAGCTCTAGGACAGGGGTGAGCTACGAGCAGTACTTC CASSRTGVSYEQYF
. 14 TRBJ2-7 . TRBV18 TGTGCCAGCTCACCCGGGGACGGGCCCTACGAGCAGTACTTC CASSPGDGPYEQYF
. 15 TRBJ2-5 TRBD1 TRBV6-6 TGTGCCAGCACTCAGTCCCGGACAGGGAGAGAGACCCAGTACTTC CASTQSRTGRETQYF
. 15 TRBJ2-2 . TRBV9 TGTGCCAGCAGCGTAGGGCAGGGGGGTCTCGTGGAGCTGTTTTTT CASSVGQGGLVELFF
. 19 TRBJ2-4 . TRBV15 TGTGCCACCAGCAGAGAGGGCGGGCCAAACGTTCTAGCCAAAAACATTCAGTACTTC CATSREGGPNVLAKNIQYF
. 14 TRBJ1-1 . TRBV6-1 TGTGCCAGCAGGTGGTTGGGGGTCAACACTGAAGCTTTCTTT CASRWLGVNTEAFF
. 13 TRBJ1-2 . TRBV11-3 TGTGCCAGCAGCTCCCCGGGAGGGAGAGGCTACACCTTC CASSSPGGRGYTF
once 11 TRBJ2-5 . TRBV30 TGTGCCTGGGGCGGGGTAGGGACCCAGTACTTC CAWGGVGTQYF
. 13 TRBJ1-3 . TRBV5-1 TGCGCCAGCAGCCAGGACCCGGGAAACACCATATATTTT CASSQDPGNTIYF
. 15 TRBJ2-3 TRBD2 TRBV7-7 TGTGCTAGCAGCTTAGCAGGACTAGCGGCAGATACGCAGTATTTT CASSLAGLAADTQYF
few 15 TRBJ1-1 . TRBV5-1 TGCGCCAGCAGCCCCGGCGGAGGGTCGAACACTGAAGCTTTCTTT CASSPGGGSNTEAFF
. 15 TRBJ2-3 . TRBV25-1 TGTGCCAGCAGTGAAGAGGGACGGGTCACAGATACGCAGTATTTT CASSEEGRVTDTQYF
. 17 TRBJ1-1 . TRBV4-3 TGCGCCAGCAGCCAAGATCCGACACGGGCCGCCAGAACTGAAGCTTTCTTT CASSQDPTRAARTEAFF
. 16 TRBJ2-7 . TRBV6-1 TGTGCCAGCAGTGACGTAGGCACAATCAGCTCCTACGAGCAGTACTTC CASSDVGTISSYEQYF
. 14 TRBJ2-3 . TRBV18 TGTGCCAGCTCACCACCGGACGGGGCAGATACGCAGTATTTT CASSPPDGADTQYF
. 13 TRBJ2-7 . TRBV19 TGTGCCAGTAGTCTGGGGGTGGAGTACGAGCAGTACTTC CASSLGVEYEQYF
. 15 TRBJ2-7 . TRBV9 TGTGCCAGCAGCGTAGCTGCGGGTTCACTCTACGAGCAGTACTTC CASSVAAGSLYEQYF
. 14 TRBJ2-1 . TRBV18 TGTGCCAGCGCCCAAGACCTTTTTGGCAATGAGCAGTTCTTC CASAQDLFGNEQFF
. 16 TRBJ2-1 TRBD2 TRBV6-5 TGTGCCAGCAGTTACGTGACTAGCGGGAAGTCTGGTGAGCAGTTCTTC CASSYVTSGKSGEQFF
. 13 TRBJ2-5 . TRBV18 TGTGCCAGCTCACCAAAACACCAAGAGACCCAGTACTTC CASSPKHQETQYF
once 15 TRBJ1-2 . TRBV5-1 TGCGCCAGCAGCTTCAACGTGGGCCTCTCGGATGGCTACACCTTC CASSFNVGLSDGYTF
. 12 TRBJ1-1 . TRBV5-1 TGCGCCAGCAGCTTGAGGAACACTGAAGCTTTCTTT CASSLRNTEAFF
. 14 TRBJ2-5 TRBD2 TRBV7-3 TGTGCCAGCAGCCCCGGGACTAGCCTGGAGACCCAGTACTTC CASSPGTSLETQYF
. 17 TRBJ2-5 TRBD2 TRBV30 TGTGCCTGGAGCCTTCTCCCTAGCGGGAGGTTGGGGGAGACCCAGTACTTC CAWSLLPSGRLGETQYF